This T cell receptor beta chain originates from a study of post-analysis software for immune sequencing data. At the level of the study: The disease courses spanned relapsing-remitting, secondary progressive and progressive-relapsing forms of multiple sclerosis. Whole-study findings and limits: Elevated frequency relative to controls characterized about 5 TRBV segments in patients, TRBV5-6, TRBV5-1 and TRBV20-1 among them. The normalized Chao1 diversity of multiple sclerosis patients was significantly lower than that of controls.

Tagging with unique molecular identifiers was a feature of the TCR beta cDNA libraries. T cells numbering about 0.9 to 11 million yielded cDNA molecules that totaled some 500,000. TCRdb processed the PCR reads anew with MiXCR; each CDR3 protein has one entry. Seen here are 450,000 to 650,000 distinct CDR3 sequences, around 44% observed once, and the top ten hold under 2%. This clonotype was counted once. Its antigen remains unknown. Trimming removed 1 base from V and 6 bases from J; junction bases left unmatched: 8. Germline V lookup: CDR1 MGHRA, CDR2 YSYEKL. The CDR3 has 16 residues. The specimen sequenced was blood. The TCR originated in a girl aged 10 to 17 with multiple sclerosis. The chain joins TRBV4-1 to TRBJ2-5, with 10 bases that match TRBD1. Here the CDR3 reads CASSQGRGQGMKTQYF. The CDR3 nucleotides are TGCGCCAGCAGCCAAGGGCGGGGACAGGGGATGAAGACCCAGTACTTC.